This TCR beta chain emerged from a study of regulatory T cells in long-lasting Graves disease. This clonotype was found many times. Construction of the TCR beta libraries employed iRepertoire HTBI primers in conjunction with Arm-PCR of CDR3 regions. TCRdb reprocessed the multiplex PCR reads with MiXCR, giving one entry per CDR3 protein. The sample lists around 360,000 distinct CDR3 sequences, around 15% occurring once. The CDR3 is made up of 14 amino acids. Trimming took 1 base from V and 6 from J, leaving 12 bases between them. Per germline, CDR1 SGHAT and CDR2 FQNNGV. The time point was: newly diagnosed GD, antithyroid drugs for less than 3 months. PBMC-extracted RNA yielded the TCR library. These data are also associated with another study on T cells in Graves' hyperthyroidism and ophthalmopathy.

The clonotype originates from a woman between 18 and 29 years old with Graves disease. Sequences were derived from peripheral blood mononuclear cells (PBMCs), sampled at new diagnosis, from a patient treated with antithyroid drugs. This chain links TRBV11-2 with TRBJ2-5; D remains unclear. CDR3 sequence (DNA): TGTGCCAGCAGCTTAGGACCCCAAGGAAAGACCCAGTACTTC. Amino acid sequence: CASSLGPQGKTQYF.